This T cell receptor (beta chain) was identified in a study of post-analysis software for immune sequencing data. Study summary: Both relapsing-remitting and secondary progressive multiple sclerosis featured among the disease courses, as did progressive-relapsing multiple sclerosis. Study findings and constraints: Samples prepared in the same batch strongly co-clustered by F measure. Patients had higher frequencies than controls of roughly 5 TRBV segments, including TRBV5-6, TRBV5-1 and TRBV20-1. Normalized Chao1 diversity in multiple sclerosis patients fell significantly below that of controls.

The germline CDR1 and CDR2 sequences are MNHEY and SVGAGI. The germline V and J ends were trimmed by 6 bases and 13 bases, with 24 bases remaining between them. This CDR3 region has 14 residues. Unique molecular identifiers featured in each of the TCR beta cDNA libraries. The authors obtained roughly 0.5 million cDNA molecules from around 1 to 9.1 million T cells. MiXCR was run by TCRdb on the PCR reads, yielding one entry per CDR3 protein. The sample holds about 810,000 distinct CDR3 sequences, roughly 50% seen once. In the case of this clonotype: Its antigen is currently unknown.

The chain recombines TRBV6-5 with TRBJ2-5; D possibly matches TRBD1 or TRBD2 (6 bases each). The sequenced sample was blood. The TCR originated in a girl aged 10-17 years with multiple sclerosis. The CDR3 is CASRRGQGAYERYF. The CDR3, as DNA: TGTGCCAGCAGACGGGGGCAAGGGGCCTACGAGCGGTACTTC.